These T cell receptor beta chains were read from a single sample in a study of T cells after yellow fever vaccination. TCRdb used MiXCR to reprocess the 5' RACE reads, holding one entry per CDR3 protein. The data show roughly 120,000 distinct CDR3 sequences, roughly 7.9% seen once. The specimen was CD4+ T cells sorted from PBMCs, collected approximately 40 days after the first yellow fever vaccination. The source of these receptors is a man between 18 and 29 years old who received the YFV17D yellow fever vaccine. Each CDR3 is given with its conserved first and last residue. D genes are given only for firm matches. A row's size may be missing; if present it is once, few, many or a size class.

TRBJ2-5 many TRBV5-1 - TGCGCCAGTACTCGAGGTTTTAGTCAAGAGACCCAGTACTTC CASTRGFSQETQYF
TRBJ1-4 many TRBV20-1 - TGCAGTGCTTCTCAGGGGTTTGAAAATGAAAAACTGTTTTTT CSASQGFENEKLFF
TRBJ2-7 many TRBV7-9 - TGTGCCAGCACCTCTCGGGACCGACGGTACGAGCAGTACTTC CASTSRDRRYEQYF
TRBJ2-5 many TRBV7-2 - TGTGCCAGCAGCTTAGACGACGGCCCCACCTGGGTGACCCAGTACTTC CASSLDDGPTWVTQYF
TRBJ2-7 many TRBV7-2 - TGTGCCAGCAGCTCCTTTCCCTACGAGCAGTACTTC CASSSFPYEQYF
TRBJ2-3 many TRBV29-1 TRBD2 TGCAGCGTTGAAGGGCTAGCGGGGGCAGATACGCAGTATTTT CSVEGLAGADTQYF
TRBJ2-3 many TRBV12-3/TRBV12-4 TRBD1 TGTGCCAGCAGGCCGGGACAGGGGGGGTCAGATACGCAGTATTTT CASRPGQGGSDTQYF
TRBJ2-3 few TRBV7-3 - TGTGCCAGCAGCTTAACCGGCCGGTACACAGATACGCAGTATTTT CASSLTGRYTDTQYF
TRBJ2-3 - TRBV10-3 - TGTGCCGCACGACAGCGAACTAGCACAGATACGCAGTATTTT CAARQRTSTDTQYF
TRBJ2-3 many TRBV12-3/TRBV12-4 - TGTGCCAGCAGTTTCTTGGGAGATACGCAGTATTTT CASSFLGDTQYF
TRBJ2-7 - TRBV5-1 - TGCGCCAGCAGCCGAAATAGACAGGAGGACGAGCAGTACTTC CASSRNRQEDEQYF
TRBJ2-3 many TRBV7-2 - TGTGCCAGCAGCTTTTGGCCGGCACACACAGATACGCAGTATTTT CASSFWPAHTDTQYF
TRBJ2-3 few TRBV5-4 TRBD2 TGTGCCAGCAGCCGAGGGACTAGCGGCGTGGGGGGCACAGATACGCAGTATTTT CASSRGTSGVGGTDTQYF
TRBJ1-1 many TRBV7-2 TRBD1 TGTGCCAGCAGCGTCGACAGGGGGCACACTGAAGCTTTCTTT CASSVDRGHTEAFF
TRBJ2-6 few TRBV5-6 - TGTGCCAGCAGCTTTACAGGATCCTCCTCTGGGGCCAACGTCCTGACTTTC CASSFTGSSSGANVLTF
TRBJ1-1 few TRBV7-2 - TGTGCCAGCAGCCCCCGACTGTTGAACACTGAAGCTTTCTTT CASSPRLLNTEAFF
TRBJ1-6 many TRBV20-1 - TGCAGTGCTAGAGATGGCAGGACGTTCTCACCCCTCCACTTT CSARDGRTFSPLHF
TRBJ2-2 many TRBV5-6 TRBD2 TGTGCCAGCAGCTACGGGACTAGCATAATCGACCGCGGGGAGCTGTTTTTT CASSYGTSIIDRGELFF
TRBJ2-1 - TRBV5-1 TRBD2 TGCGCCAGCAGCTTGGCCCCGGACGGGGGGGAGCAGTTCTTC CASSLAPDGGEQFF
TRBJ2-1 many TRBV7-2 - TGTGCCAGCAGGTTCAGGGTACGAGGGACTGAGCAGTTCTTC CASRFRVRGTEQFF
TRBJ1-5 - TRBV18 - TGTGCCAGCTCACCGTACGGCAATCAGCCCCAGCATTTT CASSPYGNQPQHF
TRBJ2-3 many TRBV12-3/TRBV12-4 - TGTGCCAGCAGTTTGCAGACAGATACGCAGTATTTT CASSLQTDTQYF
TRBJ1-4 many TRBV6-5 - TGTGCCAGCCAACGATCCACTAATGAAAAACTGTTTTTT CASQRSTNEKLFF
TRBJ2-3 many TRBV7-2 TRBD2 TGTGCCAGCAGCTTACGAGGTCTTAGCGGGGGGCTGATGAATACGCAGTATTTT CASSLRGLSGGLMNTQYF
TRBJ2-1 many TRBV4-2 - TGTGCCAGCAGCCAAGACGGGTTGAAGCAGTTCTTC CASSQDGLKQFF
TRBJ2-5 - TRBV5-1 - TGCGCCAGCAGCTTTTCAAGGGGAGAGACCCAGTACTTC CASSFSRGETQYF
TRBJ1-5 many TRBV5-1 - TGCGCCAGCAGCTTGGTTCCCGAGCAGCCCCAGCATTTT CASSLVPEQPQHF
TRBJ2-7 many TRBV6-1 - TGTGCCAGCAGCTCAGGACAGTTCTACGAGCAGTACTTC CASSSGQFYEQYF
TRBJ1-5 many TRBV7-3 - TGTGCCAGCAGCCAAGATAGCAATCAGCCCCAGCATTTT CASSQDSNQPQHF
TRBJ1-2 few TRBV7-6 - TGTGCCAGCAGCTTATGGGGCGCGGGCTACACCTTC CASSLWGAGYTF
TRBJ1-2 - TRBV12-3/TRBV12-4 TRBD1 TGTGCCAGCAGTAGAACACCAGGGGGGAACACCTTC CASSRTPGGNTF
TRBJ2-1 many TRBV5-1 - TGCGCCAGCAGCTTGGAGGGGGGATTAGGGTACAATGAGCAGTTCTTC CASSLEGGLGYNEQFF
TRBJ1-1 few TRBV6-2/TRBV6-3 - TGTGCCAGCCCCCGGGGGACGGGTCATGCGGACACTGAAGCTTTCTTT CASPRGTGHADTEAFF
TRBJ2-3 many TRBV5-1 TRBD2 TGCGCCAGCAGCTCCGGGACTAGCGGTTCTGGCACAGATACGCAGTATTTT CASSSGTSGSGTDTQYF
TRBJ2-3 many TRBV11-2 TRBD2 TGTGCCAGCAGCGGCGGACTAGCGGGCACAGATACGCAGTATTTT CASSGGLAGTDTQYF
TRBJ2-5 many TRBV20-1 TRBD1 TGCAGTGCTAGAGACCGGGACAGGTACCAAGAGACCCAGTACTTC CSARDRDRYQETQYF
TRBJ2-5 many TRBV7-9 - TGTGCCAGCAGCTCAATCCCCGGACTGAAAGAGACCCAGTACTTC CASSSIPGLKETQYF
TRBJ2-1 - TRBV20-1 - TGCAGTGCTAGAGATTCGACGGAAATCAATGAGCAGTTCTTC CSARDSTEINEQFF
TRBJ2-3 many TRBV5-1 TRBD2 TGCGCCAGCAGCCCGGAGACCGGGACTAGCGGGACAGATACGCAGTATTTT CASSPETGTSGTDTQYF
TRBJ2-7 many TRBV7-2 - TGTGCCAGCAGCTTTGGCAGGCACTCCTACGAGCAGTACTTC CASSFGRHSYEQYF
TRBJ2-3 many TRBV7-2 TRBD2 TGTGCCAGCAGCTTGAAGCGGGGGGGCCAAGATACGCAGTATTTT CASSLKRGGQDTQYF
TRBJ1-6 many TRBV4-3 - TGCGCCAGCAGCCAAGATACGGGCTCCGAGCTTTCCCTCCACTTT CASSQDTGSELSLHF
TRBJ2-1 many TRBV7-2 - TGTGCCAGCAGCCTCCAGCGGGATGAGCAGTTCTTC CASSLQRDEQFF
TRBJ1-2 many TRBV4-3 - TGCGCCAGCAGCCAAGTCGCTGACACCGGCTATGGCTACACCTTC CASSQVADTGYGYTF
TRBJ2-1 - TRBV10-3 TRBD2 TGTGCCATCAAGCGGGGGGGCGGCAATGAGCAGTTCTTC CAIKRGGGNEQFF
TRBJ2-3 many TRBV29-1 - TGCAGCGTTGAAGATCCCCGCGCGTCAGATACGCAGTATTTT CSVEDPRASDTQYF